This TCR beta chain was sequenced during a study of cytomegalovirus exposure and HLA in healthy donors (dated by TCRdb to between 2016 and 2019). Some background on the complete study: An earlier analysis of some 600 of the donors reported around 280 Gb of sequence data and about 120 million unique TCR beta sequences obtained from about 179 million T cells. The genetic ancestry cluster associated with self-reported Caucasian donors included 81% of the roughly 360 genotyped donors. In an earlier analysis of 500 to 650 of the donors, high-throughput TCR beta sequencing was used to judge whether each TCR beta V gene segment behaved as functional or pseudogenic. Using immunosequencing, the study profiled T cell repertoires from 550 to 750 subjects and related those repertoires to cytomegalovirus serostatus. To study patterns of TCR occurrence, a later analysis re-analyzed previously published TCR beta repertoires from just over 650 donors and added high-resolution HLA genotyping. Roughly 5 DR-DQ haplotypes were handled as single units for association and clustering, since linkage in the cohort was strong. HLA typing included class I and class II loci at four-digit resolution. Typing coverage varied by locus: about 620-630 donors for A, B, C, DRB1 and DQB1; some 520 for DQA1; approximately 570 for DPA1; roughly 470 for DPB1. Roughly 290 gigabases of sequencing data and around 80 million unique TCR sequences made up an early release that covered 500 to 700 HLA-typed donors. Alongside the repertoire data, information on donor age, sex, ethnicity and CMV serostatus was compiled. Rather than drawing on any new phenotypic data, the later analysis identified candidate immune exposures from TCR beta sequences and the way those sequences occurred across donors. On average, roughly 250,000 unique TCR beta nucleotide sequences were sequenced per donor among 398 genotyped donors of the cohort, with 15% to 20% of those sequences being non-productive. Genome-wide SNP genotypes for about 65% of the roughly 670 donors were used in a later genetic analysis, which treated that subset as a discovery cohort. Along with the approximately 650-subject first cohort, a separate validation cohort of over 90 different subjects was used. The study aimed to test whether cataloging public T cell receptors could reveal signatures of past pathogen exposure. To predict cytomegalovirus infection status, the study combined high-throughput TCR immunosequencing, statistical association of individual TCRs with disease status, and machine learning. All discovery cohort repertoires had been generated using a single sequencing platform.

Beyond this particular receptor, the publication reports: In a later analysis, the rate of TCR association differed among HLA loci, with DRB1 alleles having the most associated TCRs and HLA-C alleles having the fewest. According to a later analysis, parvovirus B19, influenza, CMV and Epstein-Barr virus appeared linked to several top co-occurrence clusters. CMV serostatus was the only immune exposure information available for the cohort. A further reported finding was that TCR beta sequences accurately predicted the HLA-A and HLA-B alleles for most subjects in the first cohort. Compared with equally common non-associated chains, HLA-associated TCR beta chains in a later analysis were more clonally expanded and had lower generation probabilities. An association between a missense DCLRE1C variant and V-gene and J-gene trimming of TCR beta chains was found in a later genetic analysis and replicated in an independent cohort. A total of 150 to 200 TCR beta chains were listed by the study as associated with cytomegalovirus. Linkage disequilibrium might explain the correlated functional status among segregating V segments, but an unknown experimental factor could not be excluded. Only TCR beta chains were sequenced in this cohort, and the absence of alpha or paired-chain data limited detectable features. In a later analysis, most CMV-associated TCR beta chains were found to appear HLA-restricted, with HLA associations seemingly driven largely by CMV exposure. In a later analysis, 16,951 TCR beta sequences were associated with specific HLA alleles at a false discovery rate of 0.05. The sequencing pipeline was judged likely to have produced a cluster of highly shared sequence variants as a technical artifact. It was suggested by the authors that the approach could potentially be generalized to other disease states and immunological phenotypes. While some public TCRs were present in many individuals, most TCR sequences turned up only very rarely across donors. In both the original and validation cohorts, the classifier was reported to diagnose cytomegalovirus status with high specificity and sensitivity. In vitro tests confirmed that three of the cytomegalovirus-associated TCR beta chains recognize cytomegalovirus antigens. Because counts were too low, roughly 18 rarely observed V segments, including chromosome 9 orphons, were left out of the earlier analysis of some 640 of the donors. HLA typing was unavailable for some donors at each locus, so association tests used only the typed subset. Compared with the roughly 700-donor mean, donors in an Asian-associated ancestry cluster had fewer N-insertions in productive TCRs, according to a later genetic analysis. Roughly uniform sequencing depth across donors was assumed in presence/absence analyses, although this assumption may not hold. An earlier analysis of approximately 500 of the donors showed that most TCR beta V segments appeared in productive rearrangements either about 90% or about 30% of the time, which broadly matched IMGT annotations. Assigning TCR associations to individual alleles was difficult when HLA alleles, especially DR and DQ, strongly co-occurred.

The library was prepared using the immunoSEQ multiplex PCR assay. The multiplex PCR relied on a mix of 60 forward primers for TCR Vbeta segments and 13 reverse primers for TCR Jbeta segments. The CDR3 region of rearranged TCR beta genes was amplified from genomic DNA by a multiplex PCR assay. The amplified TCR beta libraries were sequenced on the Illumina HiSeq System as 87-base-pair reads. For the original study's pipeline: Across the 600 to 700 repertoires, a later analysis counted about 81 million unique TCR beta chains, 9 million to 14 million of which were shared by at least two donors. A nearest-neighbor algorithm error-corrected the raw reads and collapsed the reads into unique sequences, merging closely related sequences to remove PCR and sequencing errors. V, D and J gene segments were assigned by aligning CDR3 sequences to IMGT reference sequences. For a sequence to be retained, at least a six-nucleotide match to both a V gene segment and a J gene segment was required. A rearrangement counted as productive if the CDR3 had no stop codons and remained in frame with V and J, and every other rearrangement counted as non-productive. Following IMGT convention, CDR3 was defined as the stretch from the second conserved V-encoded cysteine up to the conserved J-encoded phenylalanine. The earlier analysis of about 560 of the donors excluded any sequence lacking an unambiguous match to a single V gene segment. In an earlier analysis of around 590 of the donors, a V segment was called functional when productive rearrangements were above 56.7%, and segregating when the standard deviation between donors exceeded 5%. To diagnose cytomegalovirus status from the catalog of TCR beta chain sequences, a statistical classification framework was built. V and J gene assignment, in a later analysis, came from comparing TCR nucleotide sequences with IMGT/GENE-DB human TR gene sequences. Using the TCRdist pipeline, a later analysis assigned CDR3 sequences along with most-parsimonious VDJ recombination scenarios. In a later analysis, every TCR beta chain was defined by the combination of its CDR3 amino acid sequence and its V-gene family, and reads without a unique V-gene family were dropped. A later analysis removed 500 to 650 highly shared, low-generation-probability nucleotide sequences to deal with suspected cross-contamination and a sequencing artifact. For each public chain, a later analysis derived a clonal expansion index from normalized ranks of inferred template counts within each repertoire. In a later analysis, generation probabilities were computed using a VDJ recombination model fitted to out-of-frame rearrangements, and the results were checked against IGoR. In a later analysis, TCR-TCR, TCR-HLA and TCR-CMV co-occurrence was scored with hypergeometric tests, and a repertoire-size bias correction was applied to TCR pairs. False discovery rates were estimated in a later analysis by permuting HLA or CMV assignments 20 times. In a later analysis, co-occurring TCRs were grouped using DBSCAN, with TCRdist sequence similarity added in when clustering inside HLA-allele-positive subsets. Repertoires with fewer than 30,000 or more than 120,000 public chains, plus five repertoires with anomalous nucleotide sharing, were excluded from co-occurrence clustering. In TCRdb, the immuneACCESS table is reduced to in-frame sequences with V and J assigned. These tables do not hold every clone; where another copy was compared, an unresolved V gene accounts for under half, and the others remain unexplained. V and J calls and clone size are those listed in that table; D and trimming were worked out from the DNA. This sample holds approximately 210,000 clones; less than 85% were observed only once. The top ten constitute roughly 1.5% of the sample.

The cohort comprised under 700 healthy bone marrow donors. All cohort members were sampled while nominally healthy, although unrecorded immune exposures were likely present. The donor was CMV seropositive and was included in the group of 300 or so seropositive cohort members. A peripheral blood sample was provided by each donor, and peripheral blood mononuclear cells were used for TCR beta sequencing. The Qiagen DNeasy Blood Extraction Kit was used to extract genomic DNA from the blood cell samples. On this clone: Its antigen is currently not known. Within one base of it there is no much larger clone, and no base qualities were kept.

The TCR sequence derives from a girl aged 10-17 years in good health and CMV-seropositive. Sequencing was performed on PBMCs.

The encoded CDR3 is CASSPYDSPQHF. The DNA sequence follows: TGTGCCAGCAGCCCCTACGATTCGCCCCAGCATTTT. The chain employs TRBV7-2 and TRBJ1-5, with the D segment identity uncertain. A distance of 11 bases separates the germline ends of V and J, which lose 5 bases and 9 bases respectively. CDR1 and CDR2, looked up from the germline V gene, are SGHTA and FQGNSA. The CDR3 goes from the cysteine to the phenylalanine over 12 residues. The sequence is cut down to CDR3 DNA, 36 bases in frame from base 1.